Listed below are T cell receptor beta chains from one sample, sequenced in a study of blood T cell repertoires in COVID-19. The data were produced by immunoSEQ multiplex PCR, yet TCRdb's version contains in-frame clones alone and is incomplete. The sample holds fewer than 350,000 clones; 81% are singletons and the top ten take around 2.9%. The sequencing input was peripheral blood. These receptors were taken from a woman aged 55-70 years with active or convalescent COVID-19. Both conserved end residues are part of each CDR3. The order of the fields is J gene, V gene, D gene, clone size, CDR3 protein, CDR3 DNA. The D gene is left open where the match is weak. The size entry is marked missing in some rows and otherwise reads once, few, many or a size class.

TRBJ2-5	TRBV7-9	TRBD1	NA	CASSPGTGTGETQYF	TGTGCCAGCAGCCCCGGGACAGGGACCGGAGAGACCCAGTACTTC
TRBJ1-1	TRBV7-3	NA	few	CASSPTGANTEAFF	TGTGCCAGCAGCCCAACCGGAGCGAACACTGAAGCTTTCTTT
TRBJ1-2	TRBV27	NA	NA	CASRRGGNYGYTF	TGTGCCAGCCGTCGGGGAGGAAACTATGGCTACACCTTC
TRBJ2-4	TRBV5-1	TRBD2	NA	CASSSGLAGVAKNIQYF	TGCGCCAGCAGCTCGGGACTAGCGGGGGTAGCCAAAAACATTCAGTACTTC
TRBJ1-3	TRBV10-3	TRBD1	NA	CAIAPGQGDGNTIYF	TGTGCCATCGCCCCCGGTCAGGGGGATGGAAACACCATATATTTT
TRBJ1-4	TRBV2	NA	NA	CASSENGRGTNEKLFF	TGTGCCAGCAGTGAAAATGGACGGGGGACTAATGAAAAACTGTTTTTT
TRBJ2-3	TRBV5-1	TRBD1	NA	CASSLEQGAGSDTQYF	TGCGCCAGCAGCTTGGAACAGGGGGCCGGGTCAGATACGCAGTATTTT
TRBJ1-1	TRBV30	NA	NA	CAWSSSGPGAFF	TGTGCCTGGAGTAGCAGTGGGCCTGGAGCTTTCTTT
TRBJ1-2	TRBV29-1	NA	NA	CSVEIGGTWDGYTF	TGCAGCGTTGAAATAGGAGGTACTTGGGATGGCTACACCTTC
TRBJ1-5	TRBV5-1	NA	NA	CASSPPGRGGNQPQHF	TGCGCCAGCAGCCCCCCGGGGAGGGGGGGTAATCAGCCCCAGCATTTT
TRBJ2-7	TRBV2	NA	NA	CASKDQRASYEQYF	TGTGCCAGCAAGGACCAGCGGGCGTCCTACGAGCAGTACTTC
TRBJ2-2	TRBV3-1/TRBV3-2	TRBD1	NA	CASSLNPRGQGYTGELFF	TGTGCCAGCAGCCTTAACCCGAGAGGACAGGGGTACACCGGGGAGCTGTTTTTT
TRBJ2-3	TRBV11-2	NA	NA	CASSSLLGAGSTDTQYF	TGTGCCAGCAGCTCTCTCCTAGGGGCGGGGAGCACAGATACGCAGTATTTT
TRBJ2-7	TRBV6-1	NA	few	CASSESRFLYEQYF	TGTGCCAGCAGTGAAAGCAGGTTCCTATACGAGCAGTACTTC
TRBJ1-2	TRBV6-5	NA	NA	CASSRTGWSNYGYTF	TGTGCCAGCAGCCGAACAGGGTGGTCTAACTATGGCTACACCTTC
TRBJ2-5	TRBV5-1	TRBD1	NA	CASSLPGGSWYQETQYF	TGCGCCAGCAGCTTGCCAGGGGGCTCCTGGTACCAAGAGACCCAGTACTTC
TRBJ1-1	TRBV18	NA	NA	CASSPEAGITEAFF	TGTGCCAGCTCACCAGAGGCGGGAATCACTGAAGCTTTCTTT
TRBJ1-2	TRBV14	TRBD1	NA	CASSQGTGLFNYGYTF	TGTGCCAGCAGCCAAGGGACAGGGCTTTTCAACTATGGCTACACCTTC
TRBJ1-6	TRBV11-2	NA	NA	CASSSPVAGHNSPLHF	TGTGCCAGCAGCTCCCCGGTAGCGGGTCATAATTCACCCCTCCACTTT
TRBJ2-2	TRBV15	NA	NA	CATSPQSRGTGELFF	TGTGCCACCAGCCCCCAATCGAGAGGGACCGGGGAGCTGTTTTTT
TRBJ1-1	TRBV24-1	TRBD1	NA	CATSEDRDRGTEAFF	TGTGCCACCAGCGAGGACCGGGACAGGGGGACTGAAGCTTTCTTT
TRBJ1-5	TRBV19	NA	few	CASSRPGYNQPQHF	TGTGCCAGTAGTAGGCCAGGCTACAATCAGCCCCAGCATTTT
TRBJ1-1	TRBV21-1	NA	few	CASSSMSPPRGNNTEAFF	TGTGCCAGCAGCTCGATGAGTCCCCCCAGGGGAAATAACACTGAAGCTTTCTTT
TRBJ2-5	TRBV5-6	NA	NA	CASRASEPRKTQYF	TGTGCCAGCAGAGCGAGCGAACCGAGAAAGACCCAGTACTTC
TRBJ2-2	TRBV24-1	TRBD1	NA	CATSGTGSSTGELFF	TGTGCCACCAGTGGGACAGGGAGTTCCACCGGGGAGCTGTTTTTT
TRBJ2-2	TRBV5-1	NA	NA	CASSLEAQTGELFF	TGCGCCAGCAGCTTGGAAGCCCAAACCGGGGAGCTGTTTTTT
TRBJ1-5	TRBV18	TRBD1	NA	CASSPDRLNQPQHF	TGTGCCAGCTCACCGGACAGGTTAAATCAGCCCCAGCATTTT
TRBJ2-3	TRBV6-4	NA	NA	CASRRTLSSTDTQYF	TGTGCCAGCAGGAGGACATTGAGTTCCACAGATACGCAGTATTTT
TRBJ2-3	TRBV9	TRBD2	NA	CASSVGASGGASTDTQYF	TGTGCCAGCAGCGTAGGAGCTAGCGGGGGGGCTAGCACAGATACGCAGTATTTT
TRBJ1-3	TRBV6-2/TRBV6-3	NA	few	CASSERRNTIYF	TGTGCCAGCAGTGAGCGAAGAAACACCATATATTTT
TRBJ1-1	TRBV3-1/TRBV3-2	NA	NA	CASSQEQANTEAFF	TGTGCCAGCAGCCAAGAACAGGCGAACACTGAAGCTTTCTTT
TRBJ2-7	TRBV5-4	TRBD1	NA	CASSLGDRSEQYF	TGTGCCAGCAGCTTGGGGGACAGGAGCGAGCAGTACTTC
TRBJ2-3	TRBV6-1	NA	NA	CASSEARTEATQYF	TGTGCCAGCAGTGAAGCGCGGACAGAGGCTACGCAGTATTTT
TRBJ2-1	TRBV5-1	NA	NA	CASSFIGGKGGMYNEQFF	TGCGCCAGCAGCTTCATCGGAGGGAAGGGGGGGATGTACAATGAGCAGTTCTTC
TRBJ1-6	TRBV5-8	TRBD1	NA	CASSHRGINSPLHF	TGTGCCAGCAGCCACAGGGGGATCAATTCACCCCTCCACTTT
TRBJ2-5	TRBV6-4	TRBD2	NA	CASSESLAAQETQYF	TGTGCCAGCAGTGAGTCCCTAGCGGCTCAAGAGACCCAGTACTTC
TRBJ2-2	TRBV15	TRBD1	few	CATSRDLRGQGLGTGELFF	TGTGCCACCAGCAGAGATTTGAGGGGACAGGGCTTGGGCACCGGGGAGCTGTTTTTT
TRBJ2-3	TRBV18	NA	NA	CASSPRWGGDTDTQYF	TGTGCCAGCTCACCCCGATGGGGGGGCGACACAGATACGCAGTATTTT
TRBJ2-5	TRBV4-1	NA	NA	CASAKGGPETQYF	TGCGCCAGCGCGAAGGGGGGGCCGGAGACCCAGTACTTC
TRBJ1-4	TRBV11-2	NA	NA	CASGPSSTNEKLFF	TGTGCCAGTGGCCCGTCCTCAACTAATGAAAAACTGTTTTTT
TRBJ1-2	TRBV18	TRBD1	few	CASSQGQGNYGYTF	TGTGCCAGCTCCCAGGGACAGGGGAACTATGGCTACACCTTC
TRBJ2-2	TRBV7-3	TRBD1	NA	CASSGTGGPGELFF	TGTGCCAGCTCCGGGACAGGGGGCCCCGGGGAGCTGTTTTTT
TRBJ1-2	TRBV19	NA	NA	CASSTLVPYGYTF	TGTGCCAGTAGCACTCTCGTCCCCTATGGCTACACCTTC
TRBJ2-1	TRBV4-1	NA	NA	CASSRAGDSYNEQFF	TGCGCCAGCAGCCGGGCAGGGGACTCCTACAATGAGCAGTTCTTC
TRBJ1-5	TRBV5-1	TRBD1	NA	CASKLTDRENQPQHF	TGCGCCAGCAAACTCACCGACAGGGAGAATCAGCCCCAGCATTTT
TRBJ2-2	TRBV5-1	TRBD2	NA	CASSPGLAGGTNTGELFF	TGCGCCAGCAGCCCGGGACTAGCGGGGGGGACGAACACCGGGGAGCTGTTTTTT
TRBJ1-5	TRBV15	NA	NA	CATSRHTGNSNQPQHF	TGTGCCACCAGCAGACACACAGGTAATAGCAATCAGCCCCAGCATTTT
TRBJ1-1	TRBV30	NA	NA	CAWSVSQGAKAFF	TGTGCCTGGAGTGTAAGTCAGGGTGCTAAAGCTTTCTTT
TRBJ2-7	TRBV11-2	TRBD1	NA	CASSLAQGYEQYF	TGTGCCAGCAGCTTGGCACAGGGGTACGAGCAGTACTTC